This record looks at one T cell receptor beta chain sequence and its context. The data stem from a study of T cell changes during pregnancy in multiple sclerosis. The V gene's germline CDR1 is MNHNS and CDR2 SASEGT. The CDR3 contains 15 residues. V was clipped by 6 bases and J by 0 bases, with 14 bases between them. Assay used: immunoSEQ multiplex PCR; TCRdb lists only in-frame clones, some missing. This table has approximately 37,000 clones, about 95% appearing once. V is TRBV6-1 and J is TRBJ1-1, with D possibly being TRBD1 (6 bases). This TCR was sampled from a female donor with multiple sclerosis, enrolled in a pregnancy study. Sequences were derived from peripheral blood, sampled in the third trimester of pregnancy. The CDR3 loop is CASSASAGVNTEAFF. CDR3 in DNA: TGTGCCAGCAGCGCCTCGGCAGGGGTGAACACTGAAGCTTTCTTT.